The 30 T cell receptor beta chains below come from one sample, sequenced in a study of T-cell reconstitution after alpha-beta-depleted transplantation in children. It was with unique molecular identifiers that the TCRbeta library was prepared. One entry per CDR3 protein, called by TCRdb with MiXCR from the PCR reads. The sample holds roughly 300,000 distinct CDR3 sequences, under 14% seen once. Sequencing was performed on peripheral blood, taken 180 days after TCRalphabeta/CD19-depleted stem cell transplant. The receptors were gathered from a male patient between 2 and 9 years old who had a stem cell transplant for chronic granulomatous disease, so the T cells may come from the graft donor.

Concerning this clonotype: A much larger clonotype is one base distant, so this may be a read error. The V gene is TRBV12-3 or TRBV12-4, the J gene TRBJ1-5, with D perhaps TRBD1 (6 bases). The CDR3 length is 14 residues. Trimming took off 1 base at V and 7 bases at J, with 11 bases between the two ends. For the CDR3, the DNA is TGTGCCAGCAGTTTAGGACAGGTAGTACAGCCCCAGCATTTT. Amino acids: CASSLGQVVQPQHF.

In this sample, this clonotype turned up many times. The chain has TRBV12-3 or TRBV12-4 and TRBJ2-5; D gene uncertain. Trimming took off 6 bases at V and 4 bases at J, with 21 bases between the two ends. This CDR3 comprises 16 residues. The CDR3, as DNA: TGTGCCAGCAGACTAAACATCCTCGCTACCGGAGAGACCCAGTACTTC. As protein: CASRLNILATGETQYF.

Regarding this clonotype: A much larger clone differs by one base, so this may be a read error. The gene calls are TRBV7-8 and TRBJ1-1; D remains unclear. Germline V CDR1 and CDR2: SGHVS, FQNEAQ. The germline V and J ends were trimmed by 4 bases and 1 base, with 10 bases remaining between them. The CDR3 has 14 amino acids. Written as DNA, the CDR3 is TGTGCCAGCAGCTATACATGGCCGAACACTGAAGCTTTCTTT. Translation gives CASSYTWPNTEAFF.

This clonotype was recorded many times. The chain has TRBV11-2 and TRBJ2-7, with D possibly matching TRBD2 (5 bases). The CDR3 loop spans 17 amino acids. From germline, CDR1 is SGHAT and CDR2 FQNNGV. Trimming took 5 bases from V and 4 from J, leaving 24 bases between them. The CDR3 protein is CASSPRGFTTTIYEQYF. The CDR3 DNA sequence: TGTGCCAGCAGCCCTAGAGGGTTTACTACAACCATTTACGAGCAGTACTTC.

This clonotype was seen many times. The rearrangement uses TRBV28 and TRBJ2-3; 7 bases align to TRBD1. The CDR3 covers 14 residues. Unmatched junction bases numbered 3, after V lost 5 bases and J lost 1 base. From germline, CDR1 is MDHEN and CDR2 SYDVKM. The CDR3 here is CASSGDSRTDTQYF. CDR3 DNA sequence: TGTGCCAGCAGTGGGGACAGCCGCACAGATACGCAGTATTTT.

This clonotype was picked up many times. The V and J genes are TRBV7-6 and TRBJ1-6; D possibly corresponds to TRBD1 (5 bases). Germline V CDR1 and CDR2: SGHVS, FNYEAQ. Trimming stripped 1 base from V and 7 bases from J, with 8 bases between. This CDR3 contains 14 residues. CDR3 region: CASSLGQRNSPLHF. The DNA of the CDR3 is TGTGCCAGCAGCTTAGGACAGCGAAATTCACCCCTCCACTTT.

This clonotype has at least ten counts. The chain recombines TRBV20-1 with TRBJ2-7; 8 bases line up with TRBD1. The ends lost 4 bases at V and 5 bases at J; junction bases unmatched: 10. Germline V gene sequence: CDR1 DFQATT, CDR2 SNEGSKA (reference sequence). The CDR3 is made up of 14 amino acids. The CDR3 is CSAIVWQGADEQYF. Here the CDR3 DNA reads TGCAGTGCTATAGTGTGGCAGGGGGCCGACGAGCAGTACTTC.

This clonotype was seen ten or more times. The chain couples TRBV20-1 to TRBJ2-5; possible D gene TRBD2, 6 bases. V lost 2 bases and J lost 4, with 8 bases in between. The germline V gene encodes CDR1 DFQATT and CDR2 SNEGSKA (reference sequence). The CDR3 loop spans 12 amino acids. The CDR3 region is CSARQGGETQYF. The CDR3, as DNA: TGCAGTGCTAGACAGGGAGGAGAGACCCAGTACTTC.

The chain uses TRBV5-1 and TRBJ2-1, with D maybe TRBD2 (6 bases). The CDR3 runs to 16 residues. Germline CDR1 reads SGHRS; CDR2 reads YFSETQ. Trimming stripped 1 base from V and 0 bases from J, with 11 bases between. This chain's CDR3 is CASSLNREASYNEQFF. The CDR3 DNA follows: TGCGCCAGCAGCTTGAATAGGGAGGCCTCCTACAATGAGCAGTTCTTC.

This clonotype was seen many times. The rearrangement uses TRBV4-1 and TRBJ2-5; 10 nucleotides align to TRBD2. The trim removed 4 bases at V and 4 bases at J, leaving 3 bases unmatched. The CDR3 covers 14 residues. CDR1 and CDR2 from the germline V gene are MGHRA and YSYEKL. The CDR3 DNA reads TGCGCCAGCAGCCTTCTAGCGGGAGTAGAGACCCAGTACTTC. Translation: CASSLLAGVETQYF.

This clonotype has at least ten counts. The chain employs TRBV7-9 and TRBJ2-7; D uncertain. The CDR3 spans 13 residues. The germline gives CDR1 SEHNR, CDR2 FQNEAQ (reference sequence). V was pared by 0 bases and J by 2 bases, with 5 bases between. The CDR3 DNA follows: TGTGCCAGCAGCTTAGCTGCGGCCTACGAGCAGTACTTC. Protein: CASSLAAAYEQYF. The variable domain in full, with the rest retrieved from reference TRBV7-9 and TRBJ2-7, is DTGVSQNPRHKITKRGQNVTFRCDPISEHNRLYWYRQTLGQGPEFLTYFQNEAQLEKSRLLSDRFSAERPKGSFSTLEIQRTEQGDSAMYLCASSLAAAYEQYFGPGTRLTVT.

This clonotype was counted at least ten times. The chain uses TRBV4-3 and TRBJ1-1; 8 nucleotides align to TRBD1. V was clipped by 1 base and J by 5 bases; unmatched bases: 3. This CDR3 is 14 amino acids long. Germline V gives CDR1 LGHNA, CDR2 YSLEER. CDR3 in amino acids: CASSQGTGRTEAFF. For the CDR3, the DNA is TGCGCCAGCAGCCAAGGGACAGGGCGAACTGAAGCTTTCTTT.

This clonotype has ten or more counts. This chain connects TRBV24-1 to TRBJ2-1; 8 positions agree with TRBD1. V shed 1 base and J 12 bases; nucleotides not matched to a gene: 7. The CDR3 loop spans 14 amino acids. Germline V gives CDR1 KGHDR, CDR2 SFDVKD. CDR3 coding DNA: TGTGCCACCAGTGATTTACCCCACAGGGGGAGGCAGTTCTTC. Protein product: CATSDLPHRGRQFF.

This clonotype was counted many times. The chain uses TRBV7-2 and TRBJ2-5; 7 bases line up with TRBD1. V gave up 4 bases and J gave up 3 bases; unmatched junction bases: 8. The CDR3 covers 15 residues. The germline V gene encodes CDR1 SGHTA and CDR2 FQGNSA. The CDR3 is CASSSGQDRKETQYF. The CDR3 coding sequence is TGTGCCAGCAGCTCGGGCCAGGACAGGAAAGAGACCCAGTACTTC.

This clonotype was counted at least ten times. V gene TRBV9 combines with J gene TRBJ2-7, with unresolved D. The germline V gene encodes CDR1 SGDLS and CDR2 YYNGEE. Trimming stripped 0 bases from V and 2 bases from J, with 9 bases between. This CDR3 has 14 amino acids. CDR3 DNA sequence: TGTGCCAGCAGCGTAGCCCACCTTGCCTACGAGCAGTACTTC. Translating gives CASSVAHLAYEQYF. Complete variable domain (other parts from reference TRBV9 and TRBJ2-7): DSGVTQTPKHLITATGQRVTLRCSPRSGDLSVYWYQQSLDQGLQFLIQYYNGEERAKGNILERFSAQQFPDLHSELNLSSLELGDSALYFCASSVAHLAYEQYFGPGTRLTVT.

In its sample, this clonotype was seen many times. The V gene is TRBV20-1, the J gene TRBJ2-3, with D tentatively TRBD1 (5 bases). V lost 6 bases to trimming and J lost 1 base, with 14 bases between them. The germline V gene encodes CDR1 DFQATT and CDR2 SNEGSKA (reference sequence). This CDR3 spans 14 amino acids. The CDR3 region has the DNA TGCAGTGCCAGAAGACAGCCGGGCACAGATACGCAGTATTTT. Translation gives CSARRQPGTDTQYF.

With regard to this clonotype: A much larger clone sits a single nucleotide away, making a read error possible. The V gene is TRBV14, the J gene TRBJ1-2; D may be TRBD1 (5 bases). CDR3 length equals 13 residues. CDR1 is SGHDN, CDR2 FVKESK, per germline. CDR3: CAGSQTTVPGYTF. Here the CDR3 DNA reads TGTGCCGGCAGCCAAACGACAGTTCCTGGCTACACCTTC.

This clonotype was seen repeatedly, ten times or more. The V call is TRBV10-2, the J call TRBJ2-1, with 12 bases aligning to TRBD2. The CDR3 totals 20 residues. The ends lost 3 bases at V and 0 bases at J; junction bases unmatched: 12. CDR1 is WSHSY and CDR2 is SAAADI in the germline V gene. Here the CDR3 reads CASSDPGLAGPSGSYNEQFF. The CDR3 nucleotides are TGCGCCAGCAGTGATCCGGGACTAGCGGGTCCGAGTGGCTCCTACAATGAGCAGTTCTTC.

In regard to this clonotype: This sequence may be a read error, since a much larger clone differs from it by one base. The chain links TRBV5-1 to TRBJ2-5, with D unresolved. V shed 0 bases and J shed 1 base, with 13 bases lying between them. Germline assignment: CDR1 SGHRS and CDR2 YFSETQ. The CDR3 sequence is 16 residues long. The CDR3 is CASSLVLTNFQETQYF. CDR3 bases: TGCGCCAGCAGCTTGGTCCTGACAAATTTCCAAGAGACCCAGTACTTC.

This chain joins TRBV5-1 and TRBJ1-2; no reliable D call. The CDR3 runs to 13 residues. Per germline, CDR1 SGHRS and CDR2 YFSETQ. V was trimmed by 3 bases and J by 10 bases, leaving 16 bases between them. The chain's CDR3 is CASSSRDGVDYTF. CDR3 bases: TGCGCCAGCAGCTCCCGTGACGGAGTTGACTACACCTTC.

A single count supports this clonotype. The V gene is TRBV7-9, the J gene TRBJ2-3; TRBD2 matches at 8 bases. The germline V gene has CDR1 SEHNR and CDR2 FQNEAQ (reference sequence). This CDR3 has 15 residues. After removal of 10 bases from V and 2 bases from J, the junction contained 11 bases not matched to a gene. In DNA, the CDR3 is TGTGCCATGAGCCAAGGACTAGCCCTCACAGATACGCAGTATTTT. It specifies CAMSQGLALTDTQYF.

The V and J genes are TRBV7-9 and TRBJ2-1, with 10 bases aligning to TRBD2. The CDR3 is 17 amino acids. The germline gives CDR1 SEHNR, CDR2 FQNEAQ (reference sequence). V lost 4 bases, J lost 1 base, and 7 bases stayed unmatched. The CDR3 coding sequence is TGTGCCAGCAGCTCCCCTATAGCGGGAGGATCCTACAATGAGCAGTTCTTC. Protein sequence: CASSSPIAGGSYNEQFF.

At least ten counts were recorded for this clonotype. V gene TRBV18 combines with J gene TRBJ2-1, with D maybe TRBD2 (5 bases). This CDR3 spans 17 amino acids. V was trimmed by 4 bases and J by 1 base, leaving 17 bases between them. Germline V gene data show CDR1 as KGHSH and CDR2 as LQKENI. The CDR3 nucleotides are TGTGCCAGCTCACTAATCGATAGCGACATTTCCTACAATGAGCAGTTCTTC. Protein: CASSLIDSDISYNEQFF.

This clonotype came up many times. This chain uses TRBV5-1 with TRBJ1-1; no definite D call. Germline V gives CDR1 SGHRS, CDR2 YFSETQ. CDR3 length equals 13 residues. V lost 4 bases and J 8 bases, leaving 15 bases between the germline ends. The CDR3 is CASSPEGLQEAFF. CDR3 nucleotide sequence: TGCGCCAGCAGCCCCGAAGGCCTTCAAGAAGCTTTCTTT.

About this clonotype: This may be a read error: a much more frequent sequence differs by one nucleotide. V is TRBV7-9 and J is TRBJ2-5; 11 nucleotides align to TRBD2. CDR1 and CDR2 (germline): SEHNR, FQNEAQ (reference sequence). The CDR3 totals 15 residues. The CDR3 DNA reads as TGTGCCAGCAGCTCACCGGGACTAGCGGTTGAGACCCAGTCCTTC. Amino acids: CASSSPGLAVETQSF.

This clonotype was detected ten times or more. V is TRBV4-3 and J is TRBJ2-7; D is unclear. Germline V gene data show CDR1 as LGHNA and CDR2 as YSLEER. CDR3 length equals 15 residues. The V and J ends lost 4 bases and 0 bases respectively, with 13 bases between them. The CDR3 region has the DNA TGCGCCAGCAGCCCGGAGACTCTTACCTCCTACGAGCAGTACTTC. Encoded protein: CASSPETLTSYEQYF.

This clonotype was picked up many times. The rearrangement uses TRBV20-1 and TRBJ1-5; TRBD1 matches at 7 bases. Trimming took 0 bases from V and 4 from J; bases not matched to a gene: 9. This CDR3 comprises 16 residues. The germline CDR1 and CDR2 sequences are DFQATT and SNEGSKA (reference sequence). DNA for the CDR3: TGCAGTGCTAGAGACCTCCGACAGGGAACGAATCAGCCCCAGCATTTT. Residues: CSARDLRQGTNQPQHF.

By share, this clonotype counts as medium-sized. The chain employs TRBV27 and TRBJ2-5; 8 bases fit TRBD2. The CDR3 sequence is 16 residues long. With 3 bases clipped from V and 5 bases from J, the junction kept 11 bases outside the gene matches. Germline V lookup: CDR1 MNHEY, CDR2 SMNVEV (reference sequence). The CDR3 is CASSFVPAGVPETQYF. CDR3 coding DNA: TGTGCCAGCAGTTTCGTCCCAGCGGGAGTCCCTGAGACCCAGTACTTC.

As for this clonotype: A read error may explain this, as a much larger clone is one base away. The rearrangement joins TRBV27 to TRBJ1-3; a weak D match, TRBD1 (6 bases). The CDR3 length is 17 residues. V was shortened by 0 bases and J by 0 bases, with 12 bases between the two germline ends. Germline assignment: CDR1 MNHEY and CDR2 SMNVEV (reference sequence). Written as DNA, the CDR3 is TGTGCCAGCAGTTTATCAGCAGGGGAGGGCTCTGGAAACACCATATATTTT. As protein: CASSLSAGEGSGNTIYF.

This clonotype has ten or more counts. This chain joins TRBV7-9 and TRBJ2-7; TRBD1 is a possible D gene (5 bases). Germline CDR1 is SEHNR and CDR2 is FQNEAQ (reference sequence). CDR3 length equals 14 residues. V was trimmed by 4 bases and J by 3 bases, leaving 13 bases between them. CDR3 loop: CASSSHTQGYEQYF. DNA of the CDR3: TGTGCCAGCAGCTCGCATACGCAGGGCTACGAGCAGTACTTC.